The clone carrying this T cell receptor beta chain was observed many times. From RNA transcripts, TCR beta CDR3 regions were amplified. First-round RT-PCR targeting the TCR CDR3 was performed with the HTBI primer set. TCRdb called the multiplex PCR reads again in MiXCR, with one record for every CDR3 protein. This repertoire shows about 420,000 distinct CDR3 sequences, less than 20% found once; its top ten account for around 7%. The data were taken from a study of T cells in Graves' hyperthyroidism and ophthalmopathy. This clonotype was sampled from a woman younger than 35 with Graves' hyperthyroidism. Sequenced input: blood.

The CDR3 reads CASSYGGRDYEQYF. DNA for the CDR3: TGTGCCAGCAGTTACGGCGGTAGGGATTACGAGCAGTACTTC. The V gene is TRBV6-6, the J gene TRBJ2-7; no firm D call. The length of the CDR3 is 14 residues. The ends were cut back, 2 bases at V and 4 bases at J, with 12 bases in the middle. Germline CDR1 is MNHNY and CDR2 is SVGAGI (reference sequence).